This entry lists 15 T cell receptor beta chains sequenced from one sample in a study of cytomegalovirus exposure and HLA in healthy donors. The PCR had 60 Vbeta and 13 Jbeta primers. Assay used: immunoSEQ multiplex PCR; TCRdb lists only in-frame clones, some missing. The sample shows some 90,000 clones, 78% of them seen only once. The sample taken for sequencing was PBMCs. The receptors derive from a middle-aged woman in good health and CMV-seronegative.

The chain couples TRBV19 to TRBJ2-7; 12 bases match TRBD1. This CDR3 contains 16 residues. Germline CDR1 and CDR2: LNHDA and SQIVND (reference sequence). The junction had 8 bases not matched to a gene; V was cut back by 5 bases and J by 3 bases. The CDR3 is CASSSTGTGGGYEQYF. CDR3 nucleotides: TGTGCCAGTAGTTCAACCGGGACAGGGGGCGGCTACGAGCAGTACTTC.

This clone was found a few times. The rearrangement uses TRBV2 and TRBJ2-7, with D maybe TRBD2 (5 bases). Trimming took off 6 bases at V and 2 bases at J, with 14 bases between the two ends. The CDR3 spans 14 residues. CDR1 and CDR2 from the germline V gene are SNHLY and FYNNEI. In nucleotides, the CDR3 is TGTGCCAGCAGAGCTGGAGGCATCCCCTACGAGCAGTACTTC. This gives the protein CASRAGGIPYEQYF.

The chain has TRBV10-3 and TRBJ2-7, with D perhaps TRBD1 (5 bases). The CDR3 is 14 amino acids. V was cut by 6 bases and J by 3 bases, with 15 bases left in between. Germline V gene sequence: CDR1 ENHRY, CDR2 SYGVKD. Here the CDR3 DNA reads TGTGCCATCAGCCTCAGGGCTCTCTACTACGAGCAGTACTTC. It encodes CAISLRALYYEQYF.

The chain combines TRBV28 with TRBJ2-7; TRBD1 matches 8 bases. Germline loops: CDR1 MDHEN, CDR2 SYDVKM. Trimming took 6 bases from V and 6 from J; bases not matched to a gene: 10. The CDR3 has 14 amino acids. CDR3 in amino acids: CASSLRTGRREQYF. The CDR3 DNA sequence: TGTGCCAGCAGCCTCAGGACAGGGAGGCGCGAGCAGTACTTC. Full variable domain (missing parts from reference TRBV28 and TRBJ2-7): DVKVTQSSRYLVKRTGEKVFLECVQDMDHENMFWYRQDPGLGLRLIYFSYDVKMKEKGDIPEGYSVSREKKERFSLILESASTNQTSMYLCASSLRTGRREQYFGPGTRLTVT.

V is TRBV18 and J is TRBJ2-5; weak D call: TRBD2 (6 bases). Germline values: CDR1 KGHSH, CDR2 LQKENI. There are 13 residues in the CDR3. V was pared by 3 bases and J by 6 bases, with 11 bases between. The CDR3 protein is CASSPPGEKTQYF. The CDR3 DNA follows: TGTGCCAGCTCACCTCCGGGAGAAAAGACCCAGTACTTC.

This clone was counted between two and nine times. The rearrangement links TRBV28 to TRBJ2-7; 7 nucleotides line up with TRBD2. V lost 6 bases, J lost 1 base, and 9 bases stayed unmatched. Per the germline V gene, CDR1 is MDHEN and CDR2 is SYDVKM. This CDR3 region has 15 residues. For the CDR3, the DNA is TGTGCCAGCAGGGGGGGGACCGGTGGGTCCTACGAGCAGTACTTC. This sequence encodes CASRGGTGGSYEQYF. Variable domain in full (rest from reference TRBV28 and TRBJ2-7): DVKVTQSSRYLVKRTGEKVFLECVQDMDHENMFWYRQDPGLGLRLIYFSYDVKMKEKGDIPEGYSVSREKKERFSLILESASTNQTSMYLCASRGGTGGSYEQYFGPGTRLTVT.

The chain links TRBV5-1 to TRBJ2-7; possible D gene TRBD1, 6 bases. This CDR3 is 12 amino acids long. Deletions cut 3 bases from V and 6 bases from J, with 10 bases between. Germline lookup yields CDR1 SGHRS and CDR2 YFSETQ. CDR3 bases: TGCGCCAGCAGCTGGGACACAGCCGAGCAGTACTTC. Its protein product is CASSWDTAEQYF.

This chain connects TRBV10-3 to TRBJ1-1; 9 nucleotides line up with TRBD1. This CDR3 is built from 14 residues. Germline assignment: CDR1 ENHRY and CDR2 SYGVKD. Trimming took 5 bases from V and 0 from J; bases not matched to a gene: 1. The CDR3 DNA reads TGTGCCATCAGTCGGACAGGGGTGAACACTGAAGCTTTCTTT. It translates to CAISRTGVNTEAFF.

This clone was detected once. The V and J genes are TRBV19 and TRBJ1-4; 9 bases are a match to TRBD1. This CDR3 has 15 amino acids. The germline CDR1 and CDR2 sequences are LNHDA and SQIVND (reference sequence). V was pared by 3 bases and J by 7 bases, with 6 bases of the junction left unmatched. The CDR3 DNA follows: TGTGCCAGTAGTATGGGACAGGGCCGCGGTGAAAAACTGTTTTTT. Translated: CASSMGQGRGEKLFF.

The chain combines TRBV4-2 with TRBJ1-2, with D uncertain. The CDR3 sequence is 12 residues long. The germline V and J ends were trimmed by 4 bases and 8 bases, with 11 bases remaining between them. Germline values: CDR1 LGHNA, CDR2 YNFKEQ. CDR3 DNA sequence: TGTGCCAGCAGCCTACAGACCGCAGGCTACACCTTC. Protein product: CASSLQTAGYTF.

The chain has TRBV25-1 and TRBJ2-3, with no clear D. The germline CDR1 and CDR2 sequences are MGHDK and SYGVNS. The CDR3 length is 15 residues. Trimming shortened V by 0 bases and J by 0 bases, and 7 bases separated the two germline ends. The CDR3, as DNA: TGTGCCAGCAGTGAATATAAAGCTAGCACAGATACGCAGTATTTT. Its translation: CASSEYKASTDTQYF.

Concerning this clone: At one end, the junction sequence differs from germline, possibly due to a read error. V is TRBV7-9 and J is TRBJ1-1, with unresolved D. CDR3 size: 14 residues. Per the germline V gene, CDR1 is SEHNR and CDR2 is FQNEAQ (reference sequence). In DNA form, the CDR3 reads TGTTCCAGCAGCCTAGACCTCTTCGGAGGGGAAGCTTTCTTT. Its protein product is CSSSLDLFGGEAFF.

The chain carries TRBV29-1 and TRBJ1-5, with D perhaps matching TRBD1 (6 bases). This CDR3 region has 14 residues. CDR1 is SQVTM, CDR2 ANQGSEA, per germline. Trimming stripped 4 bases from V and 6 bases from J, with 16 bases between. Here the CDR3 DNA reads TGCAGCGTTGGCCTCGGATCAGGGGCTCAGCCCCAGCATTTT. It is translated as CSVGLGSGAQPQHF.

The gene calls are TRBV7-7 and TRBJ2-1; tentatively, D is TRBD1 (5 bases). The CDR3 is 14 residues long. Trimming took off 0 bases at V and 8 bases at J, with 11 bases between the two ends. The V gene's germline CDR1 is SSHAT and CDR2 FNYEAQ (reference sequence). The CDR3 DNA reads as TGTGCCAGCAGCTTAGCTCCAGGGAACCATGAGCAGTTCTTC. Its protein is CASSLAPGNHEQFF.

The rearrangement joins TRBV2 to TRBJ2-3, with TRBD1 identical over 11 bases. J lost 4 bases, V lost 11 bases, and 8 bases had no gene match. Germline-derived CDR1 and CDR2 are SNHLY and FYNNEI. This CDR3 has 14 amino acids. The CDR3 spells CARGQGARADTQYF. CDR3 in DNA: TGTGCCCGCGGACAGGGGGCGAGGGCAGATACGCAGTATTTT.